This T cell receptor beta chain was identified in a study of cytomegalovirus exposure and HLA in healthy donors. Across the study: One earlier analysis, a look at approximately 180 million T cells, found some 100 million unique TCR beta sequences.

The V end lost 6 bases, the J end lost 9 bases, and 15 bases lay between the germline ends. Germline-derived CDR1 and CDR2 are MDHEN and SYDVKM. CDR3 length equals 14 residues. Overall study results and limits: Whilst most TCR sequences proved rare, a subset of public TCRs occurred across many donors. Roughly uniform sequencing depth across donors was assumed, possibly incorrectly.

Turning to this clone: Its specificity is unknown.

The PCR had 60 Vbeta and 13 Jbeta primers. Per the original methods: Around 10 million of the 60 million to 90 million unique TCR beta chains counted in a later analysis were shared. Measured with immunoSEQ multiplex PCR; TCRdb has only the in-frame clones, and not every one. For V, J and clone size, that table is used; D and trimming come from the DNA. The sample records some 150,000 clones, more than 70% being singletons. This chain joins TRBV28 and TRBJ1-6, with D unresolved. Sequencing was carried out using PBMCs. The sequence was obtained from a woman between 45 and 60 years old in good health and CMV-seronegative. CDR3 in DNA: TGTGCCAGCAGCCGGCGACGGGAGACTTCACCCCTCCACTTT. Translating gives CASSRRRETSPLHF.